The clone carrying this T cell receptor (beta chain) has a count of ten or more. The data were produced by immunoSEQ multiplex PCR, yet TCRdb's version contains in-frame clones alone and is incomplete. The top ten hold roughly 1.8% of the sample, which has over 200,000 clones, more than 80% seen once. The data were obtained in a study of blood T cell repertoires in COVID-19. Overall study: Spain, Italy and the United States supplied samples that represented acute and convalescent COVID-19. T cells, B-cell-depleted T cells, or PBMCs supplied cDNA or gDNA.

The germline V and J ends were trimmed by 0 bases and 1 base, with 6 bases remaining between them. The germline gives CDR1 LGHNA, CDR2 YNFKEQ. The CDR3 loop spans 15 amino acids. The chain uses TRBV4-2 and TRBJ2-2, with D possibly TRBD1 on 5 matching bases. Source material: PBMCs or T cells enriched from blood (not recorded which). This receptor was identified in a man in his 60s who had recovered from COVID-19. The DNA of the CDR3 is TGTGCCAGCAGCCAAGATCAGGGGAACACCGGGGAGCTGTTTTTT. Translated, it gives CASSQDQGNTGELFF.